The sequence of this TCR beta chain was determined in a study of T cell changes during pregnancy in multiple sclerosis. The repertoire was sequenced with immunoSEQ multiplex PCR; TCRdb's copy has only in-frame clones and lacks some. The sample has approximately 51,000 clones, around 93% seen once. This CDR3 region has 20 residues. Germline CDR1 is SGHKS and CDR2 is YYEKEE (reference sequence). The V and J ends lost 4 bases and 2 bases, in that order; junction bases with no gene match: 23. This TCR came from a female donor with multiple sclerosis, enrolled in a pregnancy study. The chain is built from TRBV5-5 and TRBJ1-2; 7 nucleotides align to TRBD1. The sample here was peripheral blood, taken in the second trimester of pregnancy. This CDR3 is CASSDERTHRGPLLNYGYTF. CDR3 in DNA: TGTGCCAGCAGCGATGAAAGGACCCACAGGGGTCCCCTTTTGAACTATGGCTACACCTTC. Supplemented by reference TRBV5-5 and TRBJ1-2, the full variable domain reads DAGVTQSPTHLIKTRGQQVTLRCSPISGHKSVSWYQQVLGQGPQFIFQYYEKEERGRGNFPDRFSARQFPNYSSELNVNALLLGDSALYLCASSDERTHRGPLLNYGYTFGSGTRLTVV.